Listed here is a single T cell receptor beta chain. Antigen: not known. This record comes from a study of cytomegalovirus exposure and HLA in healthy donors. Study information: The 120 or so validation repertoires were produced on the same platform as the 700 or so repertoires of the first cohort. This was reported in a later analysis.

Here immunoSEQ multiplex PCR was the method, and the copy in TCRdb shows in-frame clones only, minus some. The sample records some 200,000 clones, approximately 82% being singletons. Study-level findings and limits: Rare TCR sequences predominated, though certain public TCRs were found in many donors. The classifier reportedly diagnosed cytomegalovirus status with high specificity and sensitivity. First-cohort TCR clusters were later found to tend to co-occur in the 120 or so validation repertoires.

V was clipped by 4 bases and J by 4 bases; unmatched bases: 4. The length of the CDR3 is 14 residues. The germline gives CDR1 SGHDT, CDR2 YYEEEE. The sequence came from a young woman in good health and CMV-seropositive. The sequencing input was PBMCs. The chain uses TRBV5-6 and TRBJ1-4, with 7 bases aligning to TRBD1. The CDR3 DNA reads TGTGCCAGCAGCAGCCGGGACAGTAATGAAAAACTGTTTTTT. Residues: CASSSRDSNEKLFF.